This T cell receptor (beta chain) appears in the sequencing data of a study of vaccination and CD4 T cells after COVID-19 (dated by TCRdb to the early 2020s). Describing the broader study: SARS-CoV-2 positivity had been established in the convalescent patients by nasal swab PCR, and mild disease was recorded in roughly 9 of these patients and severe disease in one. In the convalescent cohort there were six males and four females, among whom were two Hispanic individuals, seven Caucasians, two Asians and one multiracial person. Participants received two doses of either the Pfizer-BioNTech BNT162b2 vaccine (n=8) or the Moderna mRNA-1273 vaccine (n=2). Post-COVID blood samples were collected from convalescent patients a median of around 100 days after diagnosis, with a range of roughly 30 to 161 days. Post-vaccine blood samples were obtained a median of around 67 days after the second vaccine dose, with a range of about 12 to 241 days. The cultures were stimulated with overlapping spike peptide pools from SARS-CoV-2 and from the common cold coronaviruses HCoV-NL63, HCoV-OC43 and HCoV-229E. Control cultures used a CEFX viral epitope pool as positive control, an HIV-1 Nef peptide pool as negative control, or no peptide. The spike-specific CD4+ TCR repertoire was compared before and after mRNA vaccination in over nine COVID-19 convalescent patients and a few infection-naive healthy vaccine recipients. Results and caveats for the whole study, not just this receptor: The median number of SARS-CoV-2-reactive clonotypes rose from 21 after infection to approximately 41 after vaccination, but the change was not significant. Of the vaccine-specific clones in convalescent patients, 304 of 307, or nearly all, reacted only to SARS-CoV-2 spike and did not cross-react with common cold coronaviruses. The number of convalescent patients in the study was relatively small, and the study did not examine early timepoints following natural infection. In convalescent patients, a median roughly 87% of post-vaccine SARS-CoV-2-reactive clones were detected only after vaccination, suggesting vaccine-specific priming.

From cysteine to phenylalanine, the CDR3 is 13 amino acids long. CDR3 DNA only is kept here, 39 bases in frame from base 1. In the germline V gene, CDR1 corresponds to MNHEY and CDR2 to SVGEGT. V is shortened by 7 bases, J by 3 bases, and the region joining them spans 10 bases. What this sample's treatment or condition label stands for: roughly 10-day PBMC culture with coronavirus spike peptide pools or control peptides (ViraFEST assay). The study used the ViraFEST assay, which expanded antigen-specific T cells with peptide pools and then identified expanded clonotypes by TCR sequencing. The positive SARS-CoV-2 PCR tests of the convalescent patients were dated from March to December 2020, before the Alpha, Beta and Delta variants emerged in the United States. Over 1.5 million PBMCs per well were cultured in IMDM with approximately 5% human AB serum and approximately 9.8 IU/ml IL-2, plus 10 ug/ml peptide pools. On days 3 and 7, half of the culture medium was replaced with fresh IL-2-containing medium. Once the cells had been in culture for about 10 days, the EasySep CD4+ T cell isolation kit was used to isolate CD4+ T cells by negative selection. Ficoll-Paque Plus gradient centrifugation was used to isolate PBMCs from whole blood, and the isolated PBMCs were then either used fresh or cryopreserved at -140C. Triplicate wells were generally used for each culture condition.

Worth noting for this clonotype: Its cognate antigen has yet to be identified. Base-call qualities are not available, and no considerably larger clone is one nucleotide away.

The library came from PCR. DNA from cultured CD4+ T cells was subjected to TCR sequencing with the Oncomine TCR Beta short-read assay at the Johns Hopkins FTIC core. The QIAamp micro DNA kit was used to extract genomic DNA from the cultured CD4+ T cells. The Oncomine TCR Beta libraries from cultured CD4+ T cells were pooled using unique dual indexes and then sequenced on an Illumina iSeq 100. Per the authors' processing: Non-productive sequences were removed, and CDR3s that did not start with C, did not end with F or W, or were shorter than 7 amino acids were discarded. The MANAFEST web application was used to identify antigen-specific clonotypes by comparing peptide-stimulated wells against reference wells and other culture wells. For a clone to be called positive, the clone needed an FDR below 0.05, an odds ratio above 5, and a productive frequency above 0.1% in at least two of three replicate wells. A clonotype counted as cross-reactive if it showed significant expansion both in the SARS-CoV-2 spike wells and in at least one common cold coronavirus spike condition. CDR3 homology was assessed with Levenshtein distances (stringdist) and unrooted phylogenetic trees (ape) in R version 3.6.1. TCRdb redid the processing of the public reads, applying fastp at Q25 and MiXCR, and retained in-frame beta chains. Rows are unified per CDR3 protein, each entry keeping the most common DNA and genes. Here the V and J calls rest on TCRdb's processing, not on the authors' analysis. This sample holds 18,000 or so distinct CDR3 sequences; 25% to 30% were observed only once. The ten largest clonotypes hold approximately 19% of the sample.

The chain joins TRBV6-2 or TRBV6-3 to TRBJ1-5, with the D gene call left open. The sample was cultured CD4+ T cells from blood. The sequence was collected from a human donor with COVID-19. CDR3 sequence: CASIDTLNQPQHF. The DNA sequence reads TGTGCCAGCATAGATACGCTCAATCAGCCCCAGCATTTT.